This is a list of T cell receptor beta chains from one sample in a study of patients and donors after allogeneic stem cell transplantation. TCRdb re-called the RT-PCR reads through MiXCR, storing one row per CDR3 protein. The table includes about 960,000 distinct CDR3 sequences, about a sixth detected once. Sequenced input: blood, either unsorted or a sorted T cell fraction (not recorded which). Receptors originate from a human donor who was either an allogeneic HSCT recipient or a stem cell or donor lymphocyte infusion donor (not recorded which). It is not recorded whose cells these are; they may come from a transplant donor. CDR3s include the opening cysteine and the closing phenylalanine or tryptophan. A D gene is named only where the DNA matches it firmly. The size of a clone is reported for some rows only, either as once, few or many, or as a class for expanded clones.

TRBD1 | TRBJ1-6 | TRBV10-3 | many | CAISKQQGANSPLHF | TGTGCCATCAGTAAACAACAGGGGGCTAATTCACCCCTCCACTTT
TRBD1 | TRBJ1-5 | TRBV27 | - | CASRHTGVRNQPQHF | TGTGCCAGCAGACACACAGGGGTGAGAAATCAGCCCCAGCATTTT
TRBD2 | TRBJ2-1 | TRBV12-3/TRBV12-4 | many | CASSLSRSSGAQEQFF | TGTGCCAGCAGTTTAAGCAGGTCTAGCGGGGCACAGGAGCAGTTCTTC
- | TRBJ2-1 | TRBV4-1 | - | CASSQAGSRLGDEQFF | TGCGCCAGCAGCCAGGCAGGGAGTCGTCTGGGGGATGAGCAGTTCTTC
- | TRBJ2-6 | TRBV3-1 | - | CASSQDLRSPGANVLTF | TGTGCCAGCAGCCAAGATTTGCGCAGCCCTGGGGCCAACGTCCTGACTTTC
TRBD1 | TRBJ1-2 | TRBV6-1 | few | CASSNLLGQGDYGYTF | TGTGCCAGCAGTAACCTTCTGGGACAGGGCGATTATGGCTACACCTTC
- | TRBJ1-2 | TRBV7-9 | few | CASSLARQGDGYTF | TGTGCCAGCAGCTTAGCGCGGCAGGGTGATGGCTACACCTTC
- | TRBJ1-4 | TRBV2 | few | CASSESGWGTNEKLFF | TGTGCCAGCAGTGAGTCGGGCTGGGGCACTAATGAAAAACTGTTTTTT
- | TRBJ2-3 | TRBV12-3/TRBV12-4 | many | CASSSRGLSTDTQYF | TGTGCCAGCAGTTCCCGGGGGCTCTCCACAGATACGCAGTATTTT
- | TRBJ2-7 | TRBV7-9 | - | CASSLKGNGEQYF | TGTGCCAGCAGCTTAAAAGGGAACGGCGAGCAGTACTTC
TRBD1 | TRBJ2-2 | TRBV5-1 | - | CASSLRQGMAGELFF | TGCGCCAGCAGCTTGAGACAGGGGATGGCCGGGGAGCTGTTTTTT
- | TRBJ2-1 | TRBV20-1 | few | CSASNRQYYNEQFF | TGCAGTGCTAGCAACCGGCAGTATTACAATGAGCAGTTCTTC
TRBD1 | TRBJ1-5 | TRBV12-3/TRBV12-4 | many | CASSVQGAVGAQHF | TGTGCCAGCAGTGTGCAGGGGGCGGTTGGGGCCCAGCATTTT
- | TRBJ1-1 | TRBV12-3/TRBV12-4 | many | CASTLNTEAFF | TGTGCCAGCACCCTCAACACTGAAGCTTTCTTT
- | TRBJ1-2 | TRBV5-8 | - | CASSRTRGYTF | TGTGCCAGCAGTCGAACACGTGGCTACACCTTC